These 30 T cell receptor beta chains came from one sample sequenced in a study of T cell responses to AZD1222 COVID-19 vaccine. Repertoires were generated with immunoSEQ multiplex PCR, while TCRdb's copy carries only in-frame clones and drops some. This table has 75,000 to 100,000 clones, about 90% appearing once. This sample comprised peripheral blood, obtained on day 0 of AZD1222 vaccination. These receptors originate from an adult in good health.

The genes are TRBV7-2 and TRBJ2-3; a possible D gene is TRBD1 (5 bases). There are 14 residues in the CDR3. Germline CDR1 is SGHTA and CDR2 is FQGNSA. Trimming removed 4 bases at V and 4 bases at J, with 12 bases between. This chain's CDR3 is CASSSQGLADTQYF. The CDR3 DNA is TGTGCCAGCAGCTCCCAGGGCCTTGCAGATACGCAGTATTTT.

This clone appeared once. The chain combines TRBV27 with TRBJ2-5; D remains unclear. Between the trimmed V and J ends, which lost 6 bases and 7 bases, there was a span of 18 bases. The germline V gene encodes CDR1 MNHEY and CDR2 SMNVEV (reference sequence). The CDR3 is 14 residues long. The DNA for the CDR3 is TGTGCCAGCAGGTTGAAGGATGCAAGAGGGACCCAGTACTTC. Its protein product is CASRLKDARGTQYF.

The CDR3 DNA follows: TGTGCCAGCAGCCGCCCCGGCTCCAAGGCGGCCCAGTACTTC. The encoded protein is CASSRPGSKAAQYF. V is TRBV5-6 and J is TRBJ2-5; no reliable D call. Germline-derived CDR1 and CDR2 are SGHDT and YYEEEE. Between the trimmed V and J ends, which lost 4 bases and 9 bases, there was a span of 19 bases. This CDR3 comprises 14 residues.

The CDR3: CASTPGGTSGRFGETQYF. CDR3 coding DNA: TGTGCCAGCACTCCAGGCGGGACTAGCGGGAGGTTCGGGGAGACCCAGTACTTC. The chain uses TRBV5-4 and TRBJ2-5; 15 bases agree with TRBD2. This CDR3 comprises 18 residues. Germline V gene data show CDR1 as SGHNT and CDR2 as YYREEE (reference sequence). The V gene end was trimmed by 6 bases and the J gene end by 5 bases; junction bases not matched to a gene: 14. Variable domain in full (rest from reference TRBV5-4 and TRBJ2-5): ETGVTQSPTHLIKTRGQQVTLRCSSQSGHNTVSWYQQALGQGPQFIFQYYREEENGRGNFPPRFSGLQFPNYSSELNVNALELDDSALYLCASTPGGTSGRFGETQYFGPGTRLLVL.

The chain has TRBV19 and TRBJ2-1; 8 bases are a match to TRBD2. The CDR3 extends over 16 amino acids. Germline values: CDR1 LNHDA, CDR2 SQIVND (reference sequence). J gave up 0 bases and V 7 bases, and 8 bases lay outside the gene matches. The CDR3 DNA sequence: TGTGCCAGTACCTCCCTAGCGGGTAGCTCCTACAATGAGCAGTTCTTC. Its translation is CASTSLAGSSYNEQFF. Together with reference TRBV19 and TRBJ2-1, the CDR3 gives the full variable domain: DGGITQSPKYLFRKEGQNVTLSCEQNLNHDAMYWYRQDPGQGLRLIYYSQIVNDFQKGDIAEGYSVSREKKESFPLTVTSAQKNPTAFYLCASTSLAGSSYNEQFFGPGTRLTVL.

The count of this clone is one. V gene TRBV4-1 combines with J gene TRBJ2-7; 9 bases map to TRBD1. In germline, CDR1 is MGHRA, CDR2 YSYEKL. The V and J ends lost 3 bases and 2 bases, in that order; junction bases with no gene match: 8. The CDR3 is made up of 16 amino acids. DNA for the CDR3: TGCGCCAGCAGCCAGGGTAAAGGGACAGGGACCTACGAGCAGTACTTC. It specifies CASSQGKGTGTYEQYF.

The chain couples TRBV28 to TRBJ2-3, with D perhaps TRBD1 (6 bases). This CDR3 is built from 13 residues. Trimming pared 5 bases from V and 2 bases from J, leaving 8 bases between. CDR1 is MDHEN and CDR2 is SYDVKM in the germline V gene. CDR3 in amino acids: CASSTGPTDTQYF. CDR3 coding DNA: TGTGCCAGCAGTACAGGGCCCACAGATACGCAGTATTTT. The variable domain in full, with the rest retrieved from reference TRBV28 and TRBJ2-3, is DVKVTQSSRYLVKRTGEKVFLECVQDMDHENMFWYRQDPGLGLRLIYFSYDVKMKEKGDIPEGYSVSREKKERFSLILESASTNQTSMYLCASSTGPTDTQYFGPGTRLTVL.

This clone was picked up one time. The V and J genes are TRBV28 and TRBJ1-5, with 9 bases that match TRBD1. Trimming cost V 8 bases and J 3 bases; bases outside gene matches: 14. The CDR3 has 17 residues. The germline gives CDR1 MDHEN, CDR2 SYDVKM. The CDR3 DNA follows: TGTGCCAGCGTAACTGGGACAGGGCTCCCCTACAATCAGCCCCAGCATTTT. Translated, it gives CASVTGTGLPYNQPQHF. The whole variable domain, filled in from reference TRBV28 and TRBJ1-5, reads DVKVTQSSRYLVKRTGEKVFLECVQDMDHENMFWYRQDPGLGLRLIYFSYDVKMKEKGDIPEGYSVSREKKERFSLILESASTNQTSMYLCASVTGTGLPYNQPQHFGDGTRLSIL.

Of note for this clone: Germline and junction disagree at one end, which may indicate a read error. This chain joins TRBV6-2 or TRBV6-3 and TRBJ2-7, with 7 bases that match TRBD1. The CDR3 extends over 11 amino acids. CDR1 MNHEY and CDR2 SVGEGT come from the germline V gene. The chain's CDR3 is CASSDAWGQNF. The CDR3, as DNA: TGTGCCAGCAGTGATGCCTGGGGACAGAACTTC.

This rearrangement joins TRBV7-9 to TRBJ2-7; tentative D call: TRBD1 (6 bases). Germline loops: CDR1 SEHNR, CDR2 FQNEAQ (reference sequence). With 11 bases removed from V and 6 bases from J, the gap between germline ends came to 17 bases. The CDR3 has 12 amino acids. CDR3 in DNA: TGTGCCGGGGGCCTAGAGGTCGGCGAGCAGTACTTC. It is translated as CAGGLEVGEQYF.

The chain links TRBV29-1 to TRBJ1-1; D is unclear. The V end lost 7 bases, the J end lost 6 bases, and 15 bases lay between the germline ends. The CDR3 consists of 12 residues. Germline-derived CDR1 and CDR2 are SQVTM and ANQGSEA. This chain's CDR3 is CSAVRDGAEAFF. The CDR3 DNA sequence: TGCAGCGCTGTAAGGGATGGGGCTGAAGCTTTCTTT.

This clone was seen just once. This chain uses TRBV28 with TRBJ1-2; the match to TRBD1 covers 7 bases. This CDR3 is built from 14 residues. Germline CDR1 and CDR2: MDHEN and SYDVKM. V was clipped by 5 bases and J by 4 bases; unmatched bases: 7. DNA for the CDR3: TGTGCCAGCAGTGGACAGGTATTACTCTATGGCTACACCTTC. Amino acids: CASSGQVLLYGYTF.

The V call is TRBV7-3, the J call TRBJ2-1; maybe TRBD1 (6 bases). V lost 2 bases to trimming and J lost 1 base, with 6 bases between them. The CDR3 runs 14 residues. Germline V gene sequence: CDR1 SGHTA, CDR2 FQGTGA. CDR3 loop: CASSLGQSYNEQFF. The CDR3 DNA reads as TGTGCCAGCAGCTTAGGACAGTCCTACAATGAGCAGTTCTTC.

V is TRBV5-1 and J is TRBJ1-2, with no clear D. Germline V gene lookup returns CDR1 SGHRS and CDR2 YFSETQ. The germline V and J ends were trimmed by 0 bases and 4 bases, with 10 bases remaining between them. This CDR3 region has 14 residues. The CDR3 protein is CASSLGRGIYGYTF. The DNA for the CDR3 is TGCGCCAGCAGCTTGGGCAGAGGGATCTATGGCTACACCTTC.

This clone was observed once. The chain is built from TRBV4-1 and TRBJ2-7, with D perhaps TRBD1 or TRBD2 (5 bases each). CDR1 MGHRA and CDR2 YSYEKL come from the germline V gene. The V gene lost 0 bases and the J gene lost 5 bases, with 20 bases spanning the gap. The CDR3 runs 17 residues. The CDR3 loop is CASSQDKGPPIEDEQYF. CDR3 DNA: TGCGCCAGCAGCCAAGATAAGGGACCCCCTATTGAGGACGAGCAGTACTTC.

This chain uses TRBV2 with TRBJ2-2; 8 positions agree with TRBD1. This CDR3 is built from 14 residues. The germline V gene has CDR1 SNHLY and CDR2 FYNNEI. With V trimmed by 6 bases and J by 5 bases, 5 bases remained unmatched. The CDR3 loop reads CASRARTGTGELFF. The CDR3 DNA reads TGTGCCAGCAGGGCCCGGACAGGGACCGGGGAGCTGTTTTTT.

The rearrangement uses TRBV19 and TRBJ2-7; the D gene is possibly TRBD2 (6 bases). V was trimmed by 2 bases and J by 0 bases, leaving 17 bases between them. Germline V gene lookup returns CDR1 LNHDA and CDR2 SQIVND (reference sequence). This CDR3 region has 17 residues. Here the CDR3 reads CASSIKGRLARSYEQYF. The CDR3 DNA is TGTGCCAGTAGTATAAAAGGCCGCCTAGCGCGCTCCTACGAGCAGTACTTC. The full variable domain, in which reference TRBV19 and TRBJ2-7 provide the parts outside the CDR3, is DGGITQSPKYLFRKEGQNVTLSCEQNLNHDAMYWYRQDPGQGLRLIYYSQIVNDFQKGDIAEGYSVSREKKESFPLTVTSAQKNPTAFYLCASSIKGRLARSYEQYFGPGTRLTVT.

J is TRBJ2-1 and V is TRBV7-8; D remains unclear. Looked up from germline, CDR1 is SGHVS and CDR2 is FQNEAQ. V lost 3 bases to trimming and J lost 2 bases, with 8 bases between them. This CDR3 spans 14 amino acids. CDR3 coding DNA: TGTGCCAGCAGCTTGGTGGGAACCTACAATGAGCAGTTCTTC. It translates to CASSLVGTYNEQFF.

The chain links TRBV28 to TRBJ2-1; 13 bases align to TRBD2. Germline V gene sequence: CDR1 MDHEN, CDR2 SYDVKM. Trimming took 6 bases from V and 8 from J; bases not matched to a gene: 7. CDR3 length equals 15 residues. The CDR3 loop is CASSLGTSGTYEQFF. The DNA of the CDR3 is TGTGCCAGCAGCCTGGGGACTAGCGGGACCTATGAGCAGTTCTTC.

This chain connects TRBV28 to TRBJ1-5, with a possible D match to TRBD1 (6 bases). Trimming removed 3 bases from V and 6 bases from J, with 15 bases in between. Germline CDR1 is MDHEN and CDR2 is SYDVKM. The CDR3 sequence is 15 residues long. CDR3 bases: TGTGCCAGCAGTTTGGGCAGGGGATCGGGTCAGCCCCAGCATTTT. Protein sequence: CASSLGRGSGQPQHF.

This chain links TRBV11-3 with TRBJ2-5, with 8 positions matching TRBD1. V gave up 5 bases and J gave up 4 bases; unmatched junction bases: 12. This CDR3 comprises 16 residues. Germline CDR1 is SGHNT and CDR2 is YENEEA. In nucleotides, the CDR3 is TGTGCCAGCAGCCATCGACAGGGGAGTATTGGAGAGACCCAGTACTTC. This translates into CASSHRQGSIGETQYF.

The CDR3 sequence is CASSVQGLSTDTQYF. CDR3 nucleotides: TGTGCCAGCAGTGTACAGGGCCTAAGCACAGATACGCAGTATTTT. The chain links TRBV2 to TRBJ2-3; tentative D call: TRBD1 (6 bases). Germline V gene lookup returns CDR1 SNHLY and CDR2 FYNNEI. The V end was cut by 4 bases, the J end by 0 bases, with 11 bases between. CDR3 length: 15 residues. Full variable domain (outside the CDR3, taken from reference TRBV2 and TRBJ2-3): EPEVTQTPSHQVTQMGQEVILRCVPISNHLYFYWYRQILGQKVEFLVSFYNNEISEKSEIFDDQFSVERPDGSNFTLKIRSTKLEDSAMYFCASSVQGLSTDTQYFGPGTRLTVL.

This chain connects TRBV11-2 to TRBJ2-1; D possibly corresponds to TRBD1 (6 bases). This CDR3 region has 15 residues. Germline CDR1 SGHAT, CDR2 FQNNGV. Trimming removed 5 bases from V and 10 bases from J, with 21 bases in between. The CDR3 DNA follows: TGTGCCAGCAGCCCAACCGGGACACAAATTGGGGAGCAGTTCTTC. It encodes CASSPTGTQIGEQFF.

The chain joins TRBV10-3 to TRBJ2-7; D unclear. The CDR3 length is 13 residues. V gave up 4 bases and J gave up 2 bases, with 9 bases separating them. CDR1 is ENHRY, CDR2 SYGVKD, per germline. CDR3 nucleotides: TGTGCCATCAGTGCCCCTAGTACCTACGAGCAGTACTTC. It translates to CAISAPSTYEQYF.

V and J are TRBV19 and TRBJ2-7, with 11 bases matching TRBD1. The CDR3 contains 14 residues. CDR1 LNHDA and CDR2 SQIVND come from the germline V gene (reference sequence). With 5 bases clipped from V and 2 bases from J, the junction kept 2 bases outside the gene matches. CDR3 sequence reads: CASSGGQGAYEQYF. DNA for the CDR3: TGTGCCAGTAGTGGGGGACAGGGGGCCTACGAGCAGTACTTC.

The CDR3: CAISRLAGVTDTQYF. Written as DNA, the CDR3 is TGTGCCATCAGCCGACTAGCGGGAGTAACAGATACGCAGTATTTT. The rearrangement links TRBV10-3 to TRBJ2-3; TRBD2 matches at 12 bases. The germline CDR1 and CDR2 sequences are ENHRY and SYGVKD. Trimming removed 6 bases from V and 3 bases from J; junction bases left unmatched: 4. The CDR3 has 15 residues.

The CDR3 region is CASSPLSGGGTDTQYF. The CDR3, as DNA: TGTGCCAGCAGCCCCCTCAGCGGAGGGGGGACAGATACGCAGTATTTT. This chain joins TRBV3-1 (or the pseudogene TRBV3-2) and TRBJ2-3; perhaps D is TRBD1 or TRBD2 (6 bases each). Trimming left V 4 bases short and J 3 bases short, with 17 bases between. The CDR3 loop spans 16 amino acids. Germline loops: CDR1 LGHDT, CDR2 YNNKEL (reference sequence).

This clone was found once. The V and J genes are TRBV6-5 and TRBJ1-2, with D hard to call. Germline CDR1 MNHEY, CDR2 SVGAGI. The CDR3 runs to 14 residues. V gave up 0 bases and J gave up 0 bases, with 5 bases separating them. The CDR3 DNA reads TGTGCCAGCAGTTACTCGCCGTCTAACTATGGCTACACCTTC. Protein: CASSYSPSNYGYTF.

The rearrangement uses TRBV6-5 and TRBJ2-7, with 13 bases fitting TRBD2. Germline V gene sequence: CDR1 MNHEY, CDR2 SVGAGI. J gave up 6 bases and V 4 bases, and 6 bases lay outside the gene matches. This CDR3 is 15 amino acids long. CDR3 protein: CASSLTSGRVGEQYF. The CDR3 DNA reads TGTGCCAGCAGTTTAACTAGCGGGAGGGTAGGCGAGCAGTACTTC.

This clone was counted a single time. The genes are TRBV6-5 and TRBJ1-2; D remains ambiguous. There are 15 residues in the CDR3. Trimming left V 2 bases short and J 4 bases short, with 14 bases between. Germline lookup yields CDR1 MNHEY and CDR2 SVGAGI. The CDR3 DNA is TGTGCCAGCAGTTACGACGGACGAGAGGGCTATGGCTACACCTTC. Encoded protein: CASSYDGREGYGYTF.